The present T cell receptor beta chain was sequenced within a study of CXCR3-negative and CXCR3-positive naive CD8 T cells. Notes on the study in general: Relative to CXCR3-negative naive cells, CXCR3-positive naive cells had more hydrophobic TRB CDR3s. The study found comparably high diversity in both naive subsets and much lower diversity in memory CD8+ cells.

Turning to this clonotype: Its antigen remains unknown.

In germline, CDR1 is SGHNT, CDR2 YYREEE (reference sequence). CDR3 length: 16 amino acids. In preparing the TRB cDNA libraries, 5' RACE with UMI labels was used. TCRdb reanalyzed the 5' RACE reads, giving one entry per CDR3 protein sequence and no DNA. In total, the table holds 150,000 or so distinct CDR3 sequences. Cells classed as naive CD8+ T cells were CD45RO-CCR7+CD27+CD95-. What was sequenced was naive CXCR3+ CD8+ T cells from blood. The subset was: CD45RO-CCR7+CD27+CD95- naive CD8+ T cells expressing CXCR3 (TNR3+). The rearrangement links TRBV5-4 to TRBJ2-7. This sequence originates from a human donor in good health. Some clones in this sample may be carry-over from other donors' samples. The CDR3 loop is CASSLVRSGDPYEQYF.